One sample yielded the 9 T cell receptor beta chains listed below, sequenced in a study of shared clonotypes between healthy human individuals. CD45RO-negative, CCR7-positively selected cells formed the naive CD8 fraction, excluding terminally differentiated effector memory CD45RA+ cells. The protocol was immunoSEQ multiplex PCR, while the TCRdb copy is restricted to in-frame clones and leaves out a portion. Seen here are about 1,900,000 clones, approximately 94% observed once, and the top ten hold roughly 1.2%. Sequenced sample: naive CD8+ T cells sorted from blood. These receptors were taken from a man aged 18-30 years in good health.

The chain joins TRBV5-1 to TRBJ1-3; 10 nucleotides align to TRBD1. The germline V gene encodes CDR1 SGHRS and CDR2 YFSETQ. The V segment lost 3 bases and the J segment 0 bases; nucleotides outside the gene matches: 9. The CDR3 runs to 18 residues. CDR3 nucleotide sequence: TGCGCCAGCAGCTGGGACCGGGACAGGGGTTCCTCTGGAAACACCATATATTTT. Protein sequence: CASSWDRDRGSSGNTIYF.

The V and J genes are TRBV5-5 and TRBJ2-7; no reliable D call. CDR3 length equals 14 residues. Deletions cut 0 bases from V and 3 bases from J, with 10 bases between. Per the germline V gene, CDR1 is SGHKS and CDR2 is YYEKEE (reference sequence). The CDR3 is CASSLAWVNYEQYF. In DNA form, the CDR3 reads TGTGCCAGCAGCTTGGCCTGGGTCAACTACGAGCAGTACTTC.

The chain combines TRBV5-8 with TRBJ2-7; TRBD1 or TRBD2 may be the D gene (6 bases each). The V end lost 2 bases, the J end lost 2 bases, and 11 bases lay between the germline ends. CDR3 size: 14 residues. Germline loops: CDR1 SGHTS, CDR2 YDEGEE. CDR3 bases: TGTGCCAGCAGCTTTGACGGGGGCCCCTACGAGCAGTACTTC. It translates to CASSFDGGPYEQYF.

CDR3 in DNA: TGTGCCTGGAGTAAATACGACAGCACCACCGGGACTGAAGCTTTCTTT. Translating it yields CAWSKYDSTTGTEAFF. This chain links TRBV30 with TRBJ1-1, with a possible D match to TRBD1 (5 bases). Trimming took 2 bases from V and 5 from J, leaving 21 bases between them. CDR3 length: 16 amino acids. Germline V CDR1 and CDR2: GTSNPN, SVGIG (reference sequence).

The chain uses TRBV27 and TRBJ2-7; maybe TRBD1 (6 bases). V was pared by 0 bases and J by 6 bases, with 27 bases between. This CDR3 comprises 19 residues. The V gene's germline CDR1 is MNHEY and CDR2 SMNVEV (reference sequence). Here the CDR3 DNA reads TGTGCCAGCAGTTTATCCTACCCATATCCAGGGGCGGACGGTCTCGAGCAGTACTTC. Its translation: CASSLSYPYPGADGLEQYF.

The rearrangement uses TRBV10-1 and TRBJ2-7; no definite D call. V lost 4 bases to trimming and J lost 0 bases, with 13 bases between them. This CDR3 is built from 15 residues. Germline V gives CDR1 WNHNN, CDR2 SYGVQD (reference sequence). The DNA of the CDR3 is TGCGCCAGCAGTGTAAGTGGGGAAGGCTCCTACGAGCAGTACTTC. Its protein is CASSVSGEGSYEQYF.

This clone was counted only a few times. The rearrangement joins TRBV4-3 to TRBJ1-2; unclear D gene. V lost 2 bases, J lost 7 bases, and 17 bases lay in between. The CDR3 runs to 15 residues. Looked up from germline, CDR1 is LGHNA and CDR2 is YSLEER. The CDR3 DNA reads as TGCGCCAGCAGCCAATCCCGGGTCGAACTAGGTGGCTACACCTTC. It translates to CASSQSRVELGGYTF.

The chain employs TRBV10-1 and TRBJ2-2; D is ambiguous. V gave up 3 bases and J gave up 6 bases, with 11 bases separating them. The CDR3 has 14 residues. Per germline, CDR1 WNHNN and CDR2 SYGVQD (reference sequence). CDR3 coding DNA: TGCGCCAGCAGTGACGTGACCGGGTCCGGGGAGCTGTTTTTT. It is translated as CASSDVTGSGELFF.

CDR3 bases: TGTGCCAGCAGTTCACTCAATGAGCAGTTCTTC. Amino acid sequence: CASSSLNEQFF. V and J are TRBV28 and TRBJ2-1; D is ambiguous. From germline, CDR1 is MDHEN and CDR2 SYDVKM. The CDR3 loop spans 11 amino acids. Trimming took 4 bases from V and 6 from J, leaving 4 bases between them.